These 19 T cell receptor beta chains came from one sample sequenced in a study of T cell responses to AZD1222 COVID-19 vaccine. Profiled with immunoSEQ multiplex PCR; TCRdb holds only in-frame clones, not every one. Of about 110,000 clones in the sample, about 85% were seen once. The sequencing here drew on peripheral blood, taken on day 0 of AZD1222 vaccination. The receptors originated from an adult in good health.

The chain employs TRBV7-3 and TRBJ1-6, with D uncertain. The length of the CDR3 is 15 residues. CDR1 and CDR2 from the germline V gene are SGHTA and FQGTGA. Trimming took off 5 bases at V and 7 bases at J, with 15 bases between the two ends. The CDR3 sequence is CASSPRRGGNSPLHF. Here the CDR3 DNA reads TGTGCCAGCAGCCCCAGGCGGGGAGGGAATTCACCCCTCCACTTT.

This clone was counted once. The rearrangement joins TRBV7-2 to TRBJ2-1; D gene uncertain. V shed 7 bases and J shed 3 bases, with 10 bases lying between them. The CDR3 runs to 13 residues. The germline V gene has CDR1 SGHTA and CDR2 FQGNSA. The CDR3 coding sequence is TGTGCCAGCACCCTCAACGGCTACAATGAGCAGTTCTTC. Protein product: CASTLNGYNEQFF.

The rearrangement links TRBV29-1 to TRBJ1-2; D is undetermined. Looked up from germline, CDR1 is SQVTM and CDR2 is ANQGSEA. The ends were cut back, 6 bases at V and 5 bases at J, with 13 bases in the middle. This CDR3 is 12 amino acids long. The CDR3 region has the DNA TGCAGCGTCAATGAAAACGGATATGGCTACACCTTC. This sequence encodes CSVNENGYGYTF.

The chain carries TRBV7-2 and TRBJ1-4; a weak D match, TRBD1 (5 bases). Germline CDR1 reads SGHTA; CDR2 reads FQGNSA. V lost 3 bases and J 3 bases, leaving 8 bases between the germline ends. There are 14 residues in the CDR3. The CDR3 reads CASSFDRSNEKLFF. CDR3 nucleotides: TGTGCCAGCAGCTTCGACAGATCTAATGAAAAACTGTTTTTT.

The chain is built from TRBV28 and TRBJ1-2; 7 bases agree with TRBD1. The CDR3 consists of 14 residues. Looked up from germline, CDR1 is MDHEN and CDR2 is SYDVKM. With V trimmed by 6 bases and J by 5 bases, 9 bases remained unmatched. The CDR3 reads CASRNRGQSYGYTF. The CDR3 nucleotides are TGTGCCAGCAGGAACCGGGGACAGAGTTATGGCTACACCTTC.

The chain carries TRBV9 and TRBJ2-1; 7 bases fit TRBD2. Germline-derived CDR1 and CDR2 are SGDLS and YYNGEE. Trimming at V came to 4 bases and at J to 6 bases, leaving 7 bases not matched to a gene. There are 14 residues in the CDR3. CDR3 sequence (DNA): TGTGCCAGCAGCTCCCGCGGGGGTTTCAATGAGCAGTTCTTC. Translating it yields CASSSRGGFNEQFF.

This clone was seen just once. The CDR3 region has the DNA TGCGCCAGCAGCCAAGCGTCCCGAGAAGGGGGCTACACCTTC. Amino acid sequence: CASSQASREGGYTF. The V gene is TRBV4-1, the J gene TRBJ1-2; D ambiguous. V lost 1 base and J 8 bases, leaving 14 bases between the germline ends. Germline V gene lookup returns CDR1 MGHRA and CDR2 YSYEKL. This CDR3 is built from 14 residues.

The genes are TRBV24-1 and TRBJ2-1; the match to TRBD1 covers 11 bases. The length of the CDR3 is 16 residues. The trim removed 4 bases at V and 7 bases at J, leaving 8 bases unmatched. Germline CDR1 KGHDR, CDR2 SFDVKD. The CDR3 DNA reads TGTGCCACCAGTGAGGGCGGACAGGGGGCGAGGAATGAGCAGTTCTTC. Translation: CATSEGGQGARNEQFF.

CDR3 protein: CATSDLNRDQETQYF. The CDR3 coding sequence is TGTGCCACCAGTGATTTGAATCGGGATCAGGAGACCCAGTACTTC. The chain recombines TRBV24-1 with TRBJ2-5; D possibly corresponds to TRBD2 (5 bases). Trimming took 0 bases from V and 5 from J, leaving 12 bases between them. This CDR3 region has 15 residues. The germline gives CDR1 KGHDR, CDR2 SFDVKD.

This clone showed up just once. The genes are TRBV5-6 and TRBJ1-4; 8 positions match TRBD1. This CDR3 is 15 amino acids long. V was clipped by 2 bases and J by 4 bases; unmatched bases: 4. Germline-derived CDR1 and CDR2 are SGHDT and YYEEEE. CDR3 DNA sequence: TGTGCCAGCAGCTTTTTGGACAGGGATAATGAAAAACTGTTTTTT. Translated, it gives CASSFLDRDNEKLFF.

This chain uses TRBV30 with TRBJ2-2, with 9 bases fitting TRBD2. The germline V gene encodes CDR1 GTSNPN and CDR2 SVGIG (reference sequence). Trimming cost V 5 bases and J 5 bases; bases outside gene matches: 12. The CDR3 covers 16 residues. CDR3 bases: TGTGCCTGGGGCCCCCCAGCGGGGGGACCAACCGGGGAGCTGTTTTTT. Protein: CAWGPPAGGPTGELFF.

The chain employs TRBV24-1 and TRBJ2-3; D gene uncertain. The germline gives CDR1 KGHDR, CDR2 SFDVKD. The CDR3 is made up of 14 amino acids. Trimming left V 1 base short and J 6 bases short, with 10 bases between. CDR3 protein: CATSDFTLQDTQYF. In nucleotides, the CDR3 is TGTGCCACCAGTGATTTCACCCTCCAGGATACGCAGTATTTT.

The chain joins TRBV6-6 to TRBJ2-1; maybe TRBD1 (6 bases). V was clipped by 6 bases and J by 5 bases, with 17 bases between them. CDR3 length: 15 residues. CDR1 and CDR2 (germline): MNHNY, SVGAGI (reference sequence). CDR3 residues: CASRKDSGSNNEQFF. The CDR3 DNA reads as TGTGCCAGCAGAAAGGACAGTGGGTCAAACAATGAGCAGTTCTTC.

The V call is TRBV7-2, the J call TRBJ2-7, with 7 bases that match TRBD2. The CDR3 covers 15 residues. V lost 1 base, J lost 2 bases, and 5 bases stayed unmatched. The germline gives CDR1 SGHTA, CDR2 FQGNSA. CDR3 sequence reads: CASSLGEGRAYEQYF. The CDR3 coding sequence is TGTGCCAGCAGCTTAGGGGAGGGCAGGGCCTACGAGCAGTACTTC.

This clone came up a few times. The chain recombines TRBV11-2 with TRBJ2-7; 7 bases agree with TRBD1. There are 14 residues in the CDR3. Germline V lookup: CDR1 SGHAT, CDR2 FQNNGV. With V trimmed by 3 bases and J by 2 bases, 4 bases remained unmatched. DNA of the CDR3: TGTGCCAGCAGCTTCAGACAGGGAGCCTACGAGCAGTACTTC. Its protein is CASSFRQGAYEQYF.

This clone was detected only a few times. This chain links TRBV2 with TRBJ2-3; D gene unclear. Germline V gene data show CDR1 as SNHLY and CDR2 as FYNNEI. Trimming removed 6 bases from V and 2 bases from J, with 18 bases in between. This CDR3 has 16 amino acids. CDR3 sequence: CASSILAPYTTDTQYF. CDR3 bases: TGTGCCAGCAGCATACTCGCTCCGTATACCACAGATACGCAGTATTTT. Full variable domain (rest looked up from reference TRBV2 and TRBJ2-3): EPEVTQTPSHQVTQMGQEVILRCVPISNHLYFYWYRQILGQKVEFLVSFYNNEISEKSEIFDDQFSVERPDGSNFTLKIRSTKLEDSAMYFCASSILAPYTTDTQYFGPGTRLTVL.

This clone was seen only a few times. The chain has TRBV5-8 and TRBJ1-1; weak D call: TRBD1 (6 bases). Germline CDR1 SGHTS, CDR2 YDEGEE. The CDR3 totals 14 residues. Deletions cut 2 bases from V and 1 base from J, with 9 bases between. This CDR3 is CASSLGQRNTEAFF. CDR3 coding DNA: TGTGCCAGCAGCTTAGGACAGCGGAACACTGAAGCTTTCTTT.

V is TRBV7-2 and J is TRBJ2-3, with 7 positions matching TRBD1. The CDR3 spans 14 residues. Per germline, CDR1 SGHTA and CDR2 FQGNSA. V dropped 5 bases and J dropped 4; count of bases not matched to a gene: 6. CDR3 protein: CASSLNRGPDTQYF. CDR3 nucleotides: TGTGCCAGCAGCCTAAACAGGGGCCCAGATACGCAGTATTTT.

The V and J genes are TRBV5-1 and TRBJ2-7, with D perhaps matching TRBD2 (6 bases). The CDR3 extends over 14 amino acids. The V and J ends lost 3 bases and 2 bases respectively, with 12 bases between them. Looked up from germline, CDR1 is SGHRS and CDR2 is YFSETQ. For the CDR3, the DNA is TGCGCCAGCAGCTCCTTAGCGGACCCCTACGAGCAGTACTTC. Translated, it gives CASSSLADPYEQYF.